Listed below are T cell receptor beta chains from one sample, sequenced in a study of blood T cell repertoires in COVID-19. Generated by immunoSEQ multiplex PCR, the TCRdb table keeps only in-frame clones and is missing some. In the table there are 190,000 or so clones, 88% of which are singletons. Source material: peripheral blood. These receptors originate from a woman in her twenties or thirties with acute or convalescent COVID-19. Each CDR3 is given with its conserved first and last residue. D genes are given only for firm matches. Expanded clones get a size class; other rows say once, few or many, or leave the size out.

clone size: -; J gene: TRBJ1-2; CDR3 length: 12; V gene: TRBV6-5; D gene: -; CDR3 protein: CASSYRGYGYTF; CDR3 DNA: TGTGCCAGCAGTTATCGAGGGTATGGCTACACCTTC
clone size: -; J gene: TRBJ2-1; CDR3 length: 17; V gene: TRBV7-8; D gene: TRBD2; CDR3 protein: CATSSLRLAGGYREQFF; CDR3 DNA: TGTGCCACCTCATCACTAAGACTAGCGGGAGGGTACAGGGAGCAGTTCTTC
clone size: -; J gene: TRBJ2-1; CDR3 length: 14; V gene: TRBV7-8; D gene: TRBD2; CDR3 protein: CASSPDAVSGREFF; CDR3 DNA: TGTGCCAGCAGCCCCGACGCTGTGAGCGGGAGGGAGTTCTTC
clone size: once; J gene: TRBJ1-4; CDR3 length: 14; V gene: TRBV30; D gene: -; CDR3 protein: CAGSGRFGGEKLFF; CDR3 DNA: TGTGCCGGGAGTGGTCGGTTTGGCGGCGAAAAACTGTTTTTT
clone size: once; J gene: TRBJ2-7; CDR3 length: 12; V gene: TRBV11-3; D gene: -; CDR3 protein: CASRLAVCEQYF; CDR3 DNA: TGTGCCAGCAGACTTGCCGTTTGCGAGCAGTACTTC
clone size: -; J gene: TRBJ1-1; CDR3 length: 13; V gene: TRBV6-6; D gene: -; CDR3 protein: CASRNQGGTEAFF; CDR3 DNA: TGTGCCAGCAGAAACCAGGGTGGCACTGAAGCTTTCTTT
clone size: -; J gene: TRBJ2-5; CDR3 length: 17; V gene: TRBV4-1; D gene: -; CDR3 protein: CASSQIIRGRGTGTQYF; CDR3 DNA: TGCGCCAGCAGCCAAATTATAAGAGGGCGCGGGACTGGGACCCAGTACTTC
clone size: -; J gene: TRBJ1-5; CDR3 length: 13; V gene: TRBV20-1; D gene: -; CDR3 protein: CSASLNSNQPQHF; CDR3 DNA: TGCAGTGCTAGTCTTAATAGCAATCAGCCCCAGCATTTT
clone size: -; J gene: TRBJ1-6; CDR3 length: 17; V gene: TRBV5-1; D gene: -; CDR3 protein: CASSLVQGEDYNSPLHF; CDR3 DNA: TGCGCCAGCAGCTTGGTACAGGGTGAAGACTATAATTCACCCCTCCACTTT
clone size: -; J gene: TRBJ2-3; CDR3 length: 13; V gene: TRBV11-3; D gene: -; CDR3 protein: CASSLLATDTQYF; CDR3 DNA: TGTGCCAGCAGCTTATTGGCCACAGATACGCAGTATTTT
clone size: -; J gene: TRBJ2-6; CDR3 length: 17; V gene: TRBV2; D gene: TRBD1; CDR3 protein: CASSGGQALSGANVLTF; CDR3 DNA: TGTGCCAGCTCTGGGGGACAGGCCTTATCTGGGGCCAACGTCCTGACTTTC
clone size: -; J gene: TRBJ2-1; CDR3 length: 14; V gene: TRBV11-3; D gene: -; CDR3 protein: CASSLDSSYNEQFF; CDR3 DNA: TGTGCCAGCAGCTTAGATAGTAGCTACAATGAGCAGTTCTTC
clone size: -; J gene: TRBJ2-3; CDR3 length: 16; V gene: TRBV5-1; D gene: -; CDR3 protein: CASSERPIAAADTQYF; CDR3 DNA: TGCGCCAGCTCGGAACGCCCAATAGCGGCCGCAGATACGCAGTATTTT
clone size: -; J gene: TRBJ1-5; CDR3 length: 16; V gene: TRBV15; D gene: TRBD1; CDR3 protein: CATSREQGDSNQPQHF; CDR3 DNA: TGTGCCACCAGCAGAGAGCAGGGGGATAGCAATCAGCCCCAGCATTTT
clone size: -; J gene: TRBJ2-5; CDR3 length: 17; V gene: TRBV5-1; D gene: TRBD2; CDR3 protein: CASSRAIAGGPSETQYF; CDR3 DNA: TGCGCCAGTTCTAGGGCAATAGCGGGAGGGCCCTCGGAGACCCAGTACTTC
clone size: few; J gene: TRBJ1-5; CDR3 length: 18; V gene: TRBV3-1/TRBV3-2; D gene: TRBD1; CDR3 protein: CASSRRTNRGLSNQPQHF; CDR3 DNA: TGTGCCAGCAGCCGACGAACAAACAGGGGACTTAGCAATCAGCCCCAGCATTTT
clone size: -; J gene: TRBJ2-1; CDR3 length: 12; V gene: TRBV4-1; D gene: TRBD1; CDR3 protein: CASSSGTGEQFF; CDR3 DNA: TGCGCCAGCAGTTCCGGGACAGGGGAGCAGTTCTTC
clone size: -; J gene: TRBJ2-2; CDR3 length: 12; V gene: TRBV6-5; D gene: -; CDR3 protein: CATPAGTGELFF; CDR3 DNA: TGTGCGACCCCAGCGGGCACCGGGGAGCTGTTTTTT
clone size: -; J gene: TRBJ2-6; CDR3 length: 16; V gene: TRBV9; D gene: -; CDR3 protein: CASSVQGYSGANVLTF; CDR3 DNA: TGTGCCAGCAGCGTACAGGGGTACTCTGGGGCCAACGTCCTGACTTTC
clone size: -; J gene: TRBJ1-5; CDR3 length: 15; V gene: TRBV24-1; D gene: -; CDR3 protein: CATVDSLPVRQPQHF; CDR3 DNA: TGTGCCACCGTCGACTCTCTCCCGGTGCGTCAGCCCCAGCATTTT
clone size: few; J gene: TRBJ1-1; CDR3 length: 13; V gene: TRBV29-1; D gene: -; CDR3 protein: CSVEPIGTLEAFF; CDR3 DNA: TGCAGCGTTGAACCGATAGGGACACTAGAAGCTTTCTTT
clone size: -; J gene: TRBJ2-1; CDR3 length: 12; V gene: TRBV24-1; D gene: -; CDR3 protein: CATSDRDIEQFF; CDR3 DNA: TGTGCCACCAGTGACCGGGACATTGAGCAGTTCTTC
clone size: -; J gene: TRBJ1-1; CDR3 length: 16; V gene: TRBV10-3; D gene: TRBD1; CDR3 protein: CAISETLLGQGSEAFF; CDR3 DNA: TGTGCCATCAGTGAGACTCTATTGGGACAGGGCTCTGAAGCTTTCTTT
clone size: -; J gene: TRBJ1-4; CDR3 length: 14; V gene: TRBV6-6; D gene: TRBD1; CDR3 protein: CASSQGTVNEKLFF; CDR3 DNA: TGTGCCAGCAGTCAAGGGACAGTAAATGAAAAACTGTTTTTT
clone size: -; J gene: TRBJ2-3; CDR3 length: 15; V gene: TRBV5-8; D gene: -; CDR3 protein: CASSLGLTSTDTQYF; CDR3 DNA: TGTGCCAGCAGCTTGGGACTGACTAGCACAGATACGCAGTATTTT
clone size: -; J gene: TRBJ2-7; CDR3 length: 16; V gene: TRBV5-6; D gene: TRBD1; CDR3 protein: CASSLVAGTGAWGQYF; CDR3 DNA: TGTGCCAGCAGCTTGGTAGCGGGGACAGGGGCCTGGGGGCAGTACTTC
clone size: -; J gene: TRBJ2-2; CDR3 length: 17; V gene: TRBV27; D gene: TRBD2; CDR3 protein: CASSLPRTSGNFGELFF; CDR3 DNA: TGTGCCAGCAGTTTACCCCGGACTAGCGGGAACTTTGGGGAGCTGTTTTTT
clone size: -; J gene: TRBJ2-7; CDR3 length: 15; V gene: TRBV10-3; D gene: TRBD2; CDR3 protein: CATQKMTSGRDEQYF; CDR3 DNA: TGTGCCACCCAAAAAATGACTAGCGGGAGAGACGAGCAGTACTTC
clone size: -; J gene: TRBJ2-7; CDR3 length: 12; V gene: TRBV2; D gene: -; CDR3 protein: CASSLQGNEQYF; CDR3 DNA: TGTGCCAGCAGCCTACAGGGAAACGAGCAGTACTTC